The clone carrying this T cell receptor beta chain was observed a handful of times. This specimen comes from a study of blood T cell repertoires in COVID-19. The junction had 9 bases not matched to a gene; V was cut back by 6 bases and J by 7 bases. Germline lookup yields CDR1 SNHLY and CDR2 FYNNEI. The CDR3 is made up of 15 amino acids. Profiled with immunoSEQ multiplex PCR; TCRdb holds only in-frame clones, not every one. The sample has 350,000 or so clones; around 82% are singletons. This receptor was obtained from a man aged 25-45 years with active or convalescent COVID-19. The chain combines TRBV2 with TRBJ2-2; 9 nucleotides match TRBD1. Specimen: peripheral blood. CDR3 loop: CASRADRGSFGELFF. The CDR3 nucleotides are TGTGCCAGCAGGGCGGACAGGGGATCTTTCGGGGAGCTGTTTTTT.